The next 26 T cell receptor beta chains were all read from a single sample in a study of identical twins (dated by TCRdb to the mid-2010s). The library was produced with 5' RACE. This sample was sequenced with an Illumina HiSeq 2000. The public reads were reprocessed in TCRdb via fastp at Q25 and MiXCR, keeping in-frame beta chains. Rows matching on CDR3 protein sequence are summarized as one entry with the most common DNA and genes. Present in this sample are some 1,600,000 distinct CDR3 sequences, about 30% of which were seen just once. The ten top clones hold 0.25% to 0.3% of the sample. The source material was cord blood. Every receptor here comes from a newborn girl in good health.

This clonotype has just a few counts. The gene calls are TRBV6-5 and TRBJ2-7; 10 bases map to TRBD1. V shed 0 bases and J 0 bases; nucleotides not matched to a gene: 14. Germline values: CDR1 MNHEY, CDR2 SVGAGI. The CDR3 is 20 amino acids. CDR3 protein: CASSYSTGTGDFFGSYEQYF. CDR3 nucleotides: TGTGCCAGCAGTTACTCGACCGGGACAGGGGATTTTTTTGGCTCCTACGAGCAGTACTTC.

In this sample, this clonotype turned up a few times. The chain employs TRBV7-9 and TRBJ2-5; D not certain. The CDR3 sequence is 15 residues long. Germline V gene lookup returns CDR1 SEHNR and CDR2 FQNEAQ (reference sequence). Trimming left V 8 bases short and J 1 base short, with 17 bases between. The CDR3 loop reads CASGSRAGFQETQYF. DNA of the CDR3: TGTGCCAGCGGATCAAGGGCAGGATTCCAAGAGACCCAGTACTTC.

The chain is built from TRBV18 and TRBJ2-7; TRBD1 matches at 8 bases. The CDR3 is made up of 14 amino acids. Germline CDR1 and CDR2: KGHSH and LQKENI. With 3 bases clipped from V and 2 bases from J, the junction kept 3 bases outside the gene matches. CDR3 sequence (DNA): TGTGCCAGCTCACCTGGCAGGGGGCCCTACGAGCAGTACTTC. Translating it yields CASSPGRGPYEQYF. Full variable domain (missing parts from reference TRBV18 and TRBJ2-7): NAGVMQNPRHLVRRRGQEARLRCSPMKGHSHVYWYRQLPEEGLKFMVYLQKENIIDESGMPKERFSAEFPKEGPSILRIQQVVRGDSAAYFCASSPGRGPYEQYFGPGTRLTVT.

V gene TRBV20-1 combines with J gene TRBJ2-1, with TRBD2 identical over 10 bases. The CDR3 contains 14 residues. The V and J ends lost 3 bases and 8 bases, in that order; junction bases with no gene match: 7. Germline assignment: CDR1 DFQATT and CDR2 SNEGSKA (reference sequence). The CDR3 nucleotides are TGCAGTGCTAGTAAACTAGCGGGAATGGATGAGCAGTTCTTC. Translation: CSASKLAGMDEQFF.

Only a few counts were recorded for this clonotype. V gene TRBV6-2 or TRBV6-3 combines with J gene TRBJ1-1; D gene ambiguous. CDR3 length: 14 amino acids. Germline V gives CDR1 MNHEY, CDR2 SVGEGT. The V end lost 6 bases, the J end lost 0 bases, and 11 bases lay between the germline ends. CDR3 sequence: CASSPFSMNTEAFF. The CDR3, as DNA: TGTGCCAGCAGCCCGTTCTCCATGAACACTGAAGCTTTCTTT.

The V and J genes are TRBV20-1 and TRBJ2-1, with 7 nucleotides matching TRBD2. The germline V gene has CDR1 DFQATT and CDR2 SNEGSKA (reference sequence). V was clipped by 1 base and J by 1 base; unmatched bases: 7. The CDR3 sequence is 16 residues long. The CDR3 coding sequence is TGCAGTGCTAGAGGGCTAGCGGCGCCTTCCTACAATGAGCAGTTCTTC. This sequence encodes CSARGLAAPSYNEQFF.

This chain uses TRBV6-6 with TRBJ2-1, with D tentatively TRBD1 (5 bases). The closer fit of TRBJ2-7 to the DNA end suggests the J call may be wrong. The CDR3 totals 12 residues. The germline gives CDR1 MNHNY, CDR2 SVGAGI (reference sequence). As DNA, the CDR3 is TGTGCCAGCAGGGTGTCGACAGTCGAGCAGTACTTC. Translating gives CASRVSTVEQYF.

This clonotype appeared a few times. This chain joins TRBV12-5 and TRBJ2-1, with D hard to call. The CDR3 runs to 13 residues. Trimming removed 1 base from V and 4 bases from J, with 5 bases in between. The germline CDR1 and CDR2 sequences are LGHNT and FRNRAP. The CDR3 DNA follows: TGTGCTAGTGGTTTGGACCCGTACAATGAGCAGTTCTTC. Translation gives CASGLDPYNEQFF.

At least ten counts were recorded for this clonotype. The rearrangement uses TRBV25-1 and TRBJ2-5, with D possibly matching TRBD1 (5 bases). Germline-derived CDR1 and CDR2 are MGHDK and SYGVNS. The V end lost 4 bases, the J end lost 0 bases, and 6 bases lay between the germline ends. This CDR3 contains 13 residues. CDR3 in DNA: TGTGCCAGCAGTGGGACAAACCAAGAGACCCAGTACTTC. It encodes CASSGTNQETQYF.

J is TRBJ1-5 and V is TRBV6-6; D is uncertain. V shed 6 bases and J shed 7 bases, with 19 bases lying between them. This CDR3 has 15 residues. Germline loops: CDR1 MNHNY, CDR2 SVGAGI (reference sequence). CDR3 in amino acids: CASRGEEAGKQPQHF. CDR3 nucleotide sequence: TGTGCCAGCAGGGGTGAGGAGGCCGGGAAACAGCCCCAGCATTTT.

V usage is TRBV6-2 or TRBV6-3 and J usage is TRBJ2-3; maybe TRBD1 (6 bases). Germline values: CDR1 MNHEY, CDR2 SVGEGT. CDR3 length: 15 residues. Trimming stripped 2 bases from V and 0 bases from J, with 9 bases between. The CDR3 DNA follows: TGTGCCAGCAGTTACGACAGGACTAGCACAGATACGCAGTATTTT. It codes for CASSYDRTSTDTQYF.

The genes are TRBV20-1 and TRBJ2-1; 12 positions agree with TRBD1. The trim removed 3 bases at V and 8 bases at J, leaving 2 bases unmatched. Germline CDR1 is DFQATT and CDR2 is SNEGSKA (reference sequence). This CDR3 region has 13 residues. CDR3 sequence (DNA): TGCAGTGCTAGGGGGACAGGGGGCGATGAGCAGTTCTTC. Translated, it gives CSARGTGGDEQFF.

The chain has TRBV13 and TRBJ1-2; a weak D match, TRBD1 (5 bases). V lost 6 bases and J 4 bases, leaving 9 bases between the germline ends. The germline CDR1 and CDR2 sequences are PRHDT and FYEKMQ (reference sequence). CDR3 length: 12 amino acids. CDR3 sequence reads: CASRGRAYGYTF. CDR3 nucleotides: TGTGCCAGCAGGGGCAGGGCCTATGGCTACACCTTC.

This clonotype was detected once. One end of the junction does not line up with germline, which may come from a read error. This chain uses TRBV11-2 with TRBJ2-1; maybe TRBD2 (5 bases). The CDR3 consists of 16 residues. Germline CDR1 and CDR2: SGHAT and FQNNGV. CDR3 sequence reads: CASSLELAISYNGQFF. The CDR3 coding sequence is TGTGCCAGCAGCTTAGAGCTAGCTATCTCCTACAATGGGCAGTTCTTC.

This chain uses TRBV6-5 with TRBJ2-5, with a possible D match to TRBD1 (6 bases). CDR1 and CDR2 (germline): MNHEY, SVGAGI. The CDR3 consists of 14 residues. Trimming cost V 4 bases and J 1 base, with 10 bases left between them. CDR3: CASSFGQFQETQYF. The CDR3 nucleotides are TGTGCCAGCAGTTTTGGACAGTTCCAAGAGACCCAGTACTTC.

This clonotype has just a few counts. This chain uses TRBV27 with TRBJ2-4; a possible D gene is TRBD2 (6 bases). Germline CDR1 is MNHEY and CDR2 is SMNVEV (reference sequence). V lost 4 bases and J lost 0, with 10 bases in between. This CDR3 comprises 15 residues. This chain's CDR3 is CASSYEGLAKNIQYF. CDR3 coding DNA: TGTGCCAGCAGTTACGAGGGACTAGCCAAAAACATTCAGTACTTC.

The gene calls are TRBV6-7 and TRBJ1-1; 8 bases line up with TRBD1. TRBV6-7 is noted as an ORF with a role that remains uncertain. There are 18 residues in the CDR3. V shed 7 bases, J shed 3 bases, and the junction held 19 bases outside the gene matches. The CDR3 sequence is CASISSPRQGLLDTEAFF. CDR3 sequence (DNA): TGTGCCAGCATATCCAGTCCCCGACAGGGGTTGTTGGACACTGAAGCTTTCTTT.

CDR3 sequence reads: CSARGGRALDTQYF. The CDR3 nucleotides read TGCAGTGCTAGGGGCGGGAGGGCCCTAGATACGCAGTATTTT. The gene calls are TRBV20-1 and TRBJ2-3; 9 positions agree with TRBD2. The CDR3 extends over 14 amino acids. Trimming took 3 bases from V and 5 from J; bases not matched to a gene: 6. Germline V gives CDR1 DFQATT, CDR2 SNEGSKA (reference sequence).

This rearrangement joins TRBV6-1 to TRBJ2-7, with D unclear. Trimming removed 7 bases at V and 7 bases at J, with 23 bases between. Germline CDR1 reads MNHNS; CDR2 reads SASEGT. CDR3 length: 15 amino acids. CDR3 bases: TGTGCCAGCATAGGGCCCTGGACCATAACGAGGGAGCAGTACTTC. Protein product: CASIGPWTITREQYF.

J is TRBJ1-3 and V is TRBV14, with D perhaps TRBD1 (5 bases). Germline assignment: CDR1 SGHDN and CDR2 FVKESK. V gave up 1 base and J gave up 2 bases, with 21 bases separating them. CDR3 size: 19 residues. The CDR3 region is CASSQVSSGRLSTGNTIYF. CDR3 nucleotides: TGTGCCAGCAGCCAAGTATCGTCGGGACGGCTATCCACTGGAAACACCATATATTTT.

This chain links TRBV2 with TRBJ1-1, with a tentative D call TRBD1 (6 bases). Trimming took off 8 bases at V and 3 bases at J, with 13 bases between the two ends. This CDR3 region has 13 residues. CDR1 and CDR2 (germline): SNHLY, FYNNEI. The CDR3, as DNA: TGTGCCAGCCCTGGGGGGGCTGACACTGAAGCTTTCTTT. It translates to CASPGGADTEAFF.

This clonotype was counted between two and nine times. The chain uses TRBV10-3 and TRBJ2-6; D not certain. CDR1 ENHRY and CDR2 SYGVKD come from the germline V gene. V was trimmed by 5 bases and J by 1 base, leaving 9 bases between them. The CDR3 loop spans 15 amino acids. DNA for the CDR3: TGTGCCATCAGTAGGGATAATTCTGGGGCCAACGTCCTGACTTTC. It is translated as CAISRDNSGANVLTF.

The sample holds a few counts of this clonotype. For the CDR3, the DNA is TGCAGTGCTAGAATAGCGGGGGGTTACTCCTACAATGAGCAGTTCTTC. This gives the protein CSARIAGGYSYNEQFF. V gene TRBV20-1 combines with J gene TRBJ2-1; 10 bases agree with TRBD2. The CDR3 consists of 16 residues. CDR1 DFQATT and CDR2 SNEGSKA come from the germline V gene (reference sequence). Trimming took 2 bases from V and 0 from J; bases not matched to a gene: 4.

The V gene is TRBV24-1, the J gene TRBJ2-3, with D maybe TRBD1 (6 bases). From germline, CDR1 is KGHDR and CDR2 SFDVKD. The V end was cut by 5 bases, the J end by 6 bases, with 14 bases between. CDR3 length: 14 amino acids. CDR3: CATSGATGTDTQYF. The CDR3 nucleotides read TGTGCCACCAGTGGGGCGACAGGAACTGATACGCAGTATTTT.

Only a few counts were recorded for this clonotype. The rearrangement links TRBV3-1 to TRBJ2-1; no reliable D call. This CDR3 comprises 13 residues. Trimming pared 3 bases from V and 9 bases from J, leaving 12 bases between. Germline CDR1 LGHDT, CDR2 YNNKEL (reference sequence). DNA for the CDR3: TGTGCCAGCAGCCATCGTACCGCGGCTGAGCAGTTCTTC. Encoded protein: CASSHRTAAEQFF.

The J gene is TRBJ2-1, the V gene TRBV7-6; unclear D gene. The CDR3 length is 13 residues. CDR1 is SGHVS, CDR2 FNYEAQ, per germline. Trimming stripped 0 bases from V and 5 bases from J, with 5 bases between. CDR3 sequence (DNA): TGTGCCAGCAGCTTAGCGAAAAACAATGAGCAGTTCTTC. Translating gives CASSLAKNNEQFF.